These 18 T cell receptor beta chains originate from one sample sequenced in a study of blood T cells in healthy people across ages (dated by TCRdb to between 2015 and 2016). Libraries were made using 5' RACE. Sequencing was performed on an Illumina HiSeq 2500. A second PCR of roughly 7 to 11 cycles was performed with a sample-barcoded 5' primer and a J-beta primer mix. TCRdb ran its own pipeline on the public reads, namely fastp trimming at Q25 and MiXCR clone calling, and kept in-frame beta chains. Identical CDR3 proteins give one entry, which carries the most common genes and DNA. Within this sample are approximately 820,000 distinct CDR3 sequences, with about 42% of them counted one time only. About a fifth of the sample goes to the ten largest clones. What was sequenced was blood. The receptor source for this set is a man aged 55 to 69 in good health.

This chain uses TRBV5-1 with TRBJ2-7; D is unresolved. V was cut by 1 base and J by 6 bases, with 20 bases left in between. CDR1 SGHRS and CDR2 YFSETQ come from the germline V gene. The CDR3 covers 16 residues. In DNA form, the CDR3 reads TGCGCCAGCAGCTTGTTGAGCTCCACCCAACCCTTCGAGCAGTACTTC. Translating it yields CASSLLSSTQPFEQYF.

The rearrangement links TRBV29-1 to TRBJ2-7, with 10 bases fitting TRBD1. The germline V gene encodes CDR1 SQVTM and CDR2 ANQGSEA. CDR3 length: 13 residues. The trim removed 7 bases at V and 0 bases at J, leaving 3 bases unmatched. This CDR3 reads CSARQGASYEQYF. The CDR3 DNA reads TGCAGCGCAAGACAGGGGGCCTCCTACGAGCAGTACTTC.

The CDR3 bases are TGTGCCAGCAGCTTGGGCTCACAGGGGTTTGGCTACGAGCAGTACTTC. Translating it yields CASSLGSQGFGYEQYF. The chain uses TRBV5-5 and TRBJ2-7, with 7 nucleotides matching TRBD1. This CDR3 has 16 residues. The germline CDR1 and CDR2 sequences are SGHKS and YYEKEE (reference sequence). With V trimmed by 0 bases and J by 3 bases, 9 bases remained unmatched.

The table lists this clonotype with many counts. The chain carries TRBV6-1 and TRBJ2-6; maybe TRBD2 (5 bases). CDR3 length equals 13 residues. Germline V gene data show CDR1 as MNHNS and CDR2 as SASEGT. V dropped 8 bases and J dropped 0 bases, with 5 bases sitting between them. CDR3 nucleotide sequence: TGTGCCAGCGGGAGCTCTGGGGCCAACGTCCTGACTTTC. Translated, it gives CASGSSGANVLTF.

This clonotype was counted a few times. The chain carries TRBV20-1 and TRBJ2-7; D is perhaps TRBD2 (6 bases). The CDR3 is made up of 15 amino acids. CDR1 DFQATT and CDR2 SNEGSKA come from the germline V gene (reference sequence). V lost 5 bases to trimming and J lost 4 bases, with 21 bases between them. The CDR3 nucleotides are TGCAGTGCTTCGGACCGGGACTTCCATTCATACGAGCAGTACTTC. Its protein product is CSASDRDFHSYEQYF.

The chain uses TRBV5-1 and TRBJ2-1; D gene uncertain. Germline CDR1 is SGHRS and CDR2 is YFSETQ. Trimming took 4 bases from V and 4 from J, leaving 18 bases between them. CDR3 size: 16 residues. The CDR3, as DNA: TGCGCCAGCAGCCCACAACGGTGTAATAGGTACAATGAGCAGTTCTTC. Translating it yields CASSPQRCNRYNEQFF.

The V call is TRBV6-1, the J call TRBJ1-1; no reliable D call. The CDR3 has 13 amino acids. Deletions cut 3 bases from V and 2 bases from J, with 7 bases between. Germline values: CDR1 MNHNS, CDR2 SASEGT. The CDR3 is CASSEWPNTEAFF. In DNA form, the CDR3 reads TGTGCCAGCAGTGAGTGGCCCAACACTGAAGCTTTCTTT.

This rearrangement joins TRBV20-1 to TRBJ1-5; no clear D. This CDR3 is built from 13 residues. Germline-derived CDR1 and CDR2 are DFQATT and SNEGSKA (reference sequence). Trimming took off 4 bases at V and 0 bases at J, with 7 bases between the two ends. CDR3 in amino acids: CSATSGSNQPQHF. The DNA for the CDR3 is TGCAGTGCTACCTCAGGTAGCAATCAGCCCCAGCATTTT.

The chain has TRBV4-1 and TRBJ2-3; 8 bases map to TRBD1. CDR1 is MGHRA, CDR2 YSYEKL, per germline. V was clipped by 4 bases and J by 1 base; unmatched bases: 4. The CDR3 spans 15 residues. As DNA, the CDR3 is TGCGCCAGCAGCCCAGACAGGGGCGGCACAGATACGCAGTATTTT. Amino acids: CASSPDRGGTDTQYF.

This clonotype showed up just a few times. The V gene is TRBV24-1, the J gene TRBJ2-1; no clear D. The V and J ends lost 2 bases and 8 bases respectively, with 3 bases between them. The CDR3 runs 11 residues. CDR1 and CDR2 from the germline V gene are KGHDR and SFDVKD. The CDR3 protein is CATSDSYEQFF. The CDR3 DNA is TGTGCCACCAGTGATTCGTATGAGCAGTTCTTC.

This chain uses TRBV7-2 with TRBJ1-1, with 9 positions matching TRBD1. This CDR3 comprises 15 residues. V was clipped by 5 bases and J by 5 bases; unmatched bases: 9. Looked up from germline, CDR1 is SGHTA and CDR2 is FQGNSA. CDR3 DNA: TGTGCCAGCAGCCCCAAACAGGGGGCTGGGACTGAAGCTTTCTTT. It specifies CASSPKQGAGTEAFF.

Only one count was recorded for this clonotype. The J gene is TRBJ2-7, the V gene TRBV6-2 or TRBV6-3; tentatively, D is TRBD2 (6 bases). This CDR3 contains 14 residues. Looked up from germline, CDR1 is MNHEY and CDR2 is SVGEGT. Between the trimmed V and J ends, which lost 7 bases and 5 bases, there was a span of 18 bases. In DNA form, the CDR3 reads TGTGCCAGCACCCAGCGGGCAGGGCCCGACGAGCAGTACTTC. Translating it yields CASTQRAGPDEQYF.

The CDR3 DNA follows: TGTGCCAGCAGCCAAGACAGTTTCTCTGGAAACACCATATATTTT. Translated, it gives CASSQDSFSGNTIYF. The rearrangement links TRBV7-2 to TRBJ1-3; maybe TRBD1 (5 bases). This CDR3 is 15 amino acids long. Germline CDR1 reads SGHTA; CDR2 reads FQGNSA. V lost 5 bases, J lost 0 bases, and 11 bases lay in between.

This clonotype has just a few counts. The rearrangement links TRBV12-3 or TRBV12-4 to TRBJ2-7, with TRBD2 identical over 11 bases. With V trimmed by 2 bases and J by 4 bases, 4 bases remained unmatched. This CDR3 region has 15 residues. The CDR3 DNA reads as TGTGCCAGCAGTTTACTAGCGGGGGGATTATACGAGCAGTACTTC. It codes for CASSLLAGGLYEQYF.

This clonotype was seen a few times. V usage is TRBV5-1 and J usage is TRBJ2-1, with TRBD1 as a possible D gene (6 bases). Per germline, CDR1 SGHRS and CDR2 YFSETQ. Between the trimmed V and J ends, which lost 0 bases and 6 bases, there was a span of 10 bases. The CDR3 sequence is 14 residues long. The CDR3 protein is CASSLGGRGNEQFF. In DNA, the CDR3 is TGCGCCAGCAGCTTGGGTGGCAGGGGCAATGAGCAGTTCTTC.

This clonotype was picked up a small number of times. V usage is TRBV15 and J usage is TRBJ2-5, with 8 bases identical to TRBD1. The CDR3 has 18 amino acids. V was pared by 1 base and J by 2 bases, with 12 bases of the junction left unmatched. Germline-derived CDR1 and CDR2 are LNHNV and YYDKDF (reference sequence). The CDR3 DNA follows: TGTGCCACCAGCAGAGTTCCAGGGGGCATCATAGGGCAAGAGACCCAGTACTTC. Amino acids: CATSRVPGGIIGQETQYF.

This clonotype was counted at least ten times. The genes are TRBV4-3 and TRBJ1-2; D is perhaps TRBD1 (6 bases). The CDR3 extends over 14 amino acids. Between the trimmed V and J ends, which lost 2 bases and 4 bases, there was a span of 11 bases. CDR1 is LGHNA and CDR2 is YSLEER in the germline V gene. CDR3 sequence reads: CASSQLGGGYGYTF. CDR3 DNA sequence: TGCGCCAGCAGCCAATTAGGGGGTGGCTATGGCTACACCTTC.

This clonotype appeared a few times. This sequence joins TRBV29-1 and TRBJ2-3; D is uncertain. The CDR3 runs 12 residues. From germline, CDR1 is SQVTM and CDR2 ANQGSEA. V lost 4 bases, J lost 4 bases, and 9 bases lay in between. CDR3 DNA: TGCAGCGTTGGGCAGGCTCCAGATACGCAGTATTTT. Amino acid sequence: CSVGQAPDTQYF.